Listed here are 14 T cell receptor beta chains from one sample, sequenced in a study of shared clonotypes between healthy human individuals. Profiling relied on immunoSEQ multiplex PCR, and the TCRdb table lists in-frame clones only, not all of them. The sample carries 2 million or so clones, approximately 94% recorded once. CD45RO-negative, CCR7-selected cells formed the naive CD8 fraction, which excluded terminally differentiated effector memory CD45RA+ cells. Sequencing used naive CD8+ T cells sorted from blood. The receptors come from a man younger than 35 in good health.

The genes are TRBV5-1 and TRBJ2-7; TRBD1 matches 8 bases. Looked up from germline, CDR1 is SGHRS and CDR2 is YFSETQ. This CDR3 has 14 amino acids. J lost 4 bases, V lost 4 bases, and 7 bases had no gene match. CDR3 DNA sequence: TGCGCCAGCAGCATGGGCGGGACAGGTTACGAGCAGTACTTC. The encoded protein is CASSMGGTGYEQYF.

The DNA of the CDR3 is TGTGCTGTTCAGGGGGCGCCTCGGTCCGGGGAGCTGTTTTTT. Its translation is CAVQGAPRSGELFF. The rearrangement links TRBV7-2 to TRBJ2-2; 8 nucleotides match TRBD1. The CDR3 is made up of 14 amino acids. Per germline, CDR1 SGHTA and CDR2 FQGNSA.

This chain connects TRBV7-6 to TRBJ2-7; D may match TRBD1 or TRBD2 (5 bases each). Germline CDR1 reads SGHVS; CDR2 reads FNYEAQ. V lost 5 bases and J 1 base, leaving 15 bases between the germline ends. There are 15 residues in the CDR3. The CDR3 spells CASSEQGDESYEQYF. CDR3 nucleotide sequence: TGTGCCAGCAGCGAACAAGGGGACGAATCCTACGAGCAGTACTTC.

Remarks on this clone: Being one base from a much bigger clone, this may be a read error. Other nucleotide sequences from this sample produce the same CDR3. This chain links TRBV7-6 with TRBJ2-7; 9 bases align to TRBD1. The CDR3 loop spans 14 amino acids. The germline CDR1 and CDR2 sequences are SGHVS and FNYEAQ. J was trimmed by 2 bases and V by 1 base; bases with no gene match: 0. The CDR3 region is CASSLGQGAYEQYF. The CDR3, as DNA: TGTGCCAGCAGCTTAGGACAGGGGGCCTACGAGCAGTACTTC.

V and J are TRBV21-1 and TRBJ2-3; the listed D gene, TRBD2, was not tested against the DNA. TRBV21-1 counts as a pseudogene. The CDR3 runs to 15 residues. CDR3 loop: CASSKVRGGTDTQYF. The CDR3 nucleotides are TGTGCCAGCAGCAAAGTGCGCGGGGGCACAGATACGCAGTATTTT.

The V call is TRBV29-1, the J call TRBJ2-1; 7 positions match TRBD2. Looked up from germline, CDR1 is SQVTM and CDR2 is ANQGSEA. The ends lost 1 base at V and 4 bases at J; junction bases unmatched: 4. This CDR3 has 14 amino acids. Here the CDR3 reads CSVEGSGMYNEQFF. CDR3 in DNA: TGCAGCGTTGAAGGGAGCGGGATGTACAATGAGCAGTTCTTC.

Regarding this clone: This is likely an artifact of a read error, given a far larger clone one base away. The genes are TRBV2 and TRBJ2-2; D is perhaps TRBD2 (6 bases). Germline CDR1 is SNHLY and CDR2 is FYNNEI. The CDR3 covers 15 residues. Deletions cut 4 bases from V and 6 bases from J, with 15 bases between. The CDR3 DNA follows: TGTGCCAGCAGTGGGGGGGAAGTGGGCCCCGGGGAGCTGTTTTTT. Amino acids: CASSGGEVGPGELFF. The full variable domain, with the rest looked up from reference TRBV2 and TRBJ2-2, is EPEVTQTPSHQVTQMGQEVILRCVPISNHLYFYWYRQILGQKVEFLVSFYNNEISEKSEIFDDQFSVERPDGSNFTLKIRSTKLEDSAMYFCASSGGEVGPGELFFGEGSRLTVL.

Remarks on this clone: This CDR3 is also generated by other DNA sequences in the sample. The J gene is TRBJ2-7, the V gene TRBV29-1, with 8 positions matching TRBD2. Germline loops: CDR1 SQVTM, CDR2 ANQGSEA. The CDR3 totals 14 residues. V shed 2 bases, J shed 4 bases, and the junction held 7 bases outside the gene matches. CDR3 in DNA: TGCAGCGTTGAAAGAGCGGGAGAAGGGTACGAGCAGTACTTC. Amino acids: CSVERAGEGYEQYF.

The rearrangement links TRBV2 to TRBJ2-3; TRBD2 matches at 12 bases. Trimming cost V 5 bases and J 0 bases; bases outside gene matches: 3. The germline V gene has CDR1 SNHLY and CDR2 FYNNEI. The CDR3 covers 16 residues. The CDR3 reads CASSPLAGGSTDTQYF. Here the CDR3 DNA reads TGTGCCAGCAGTCCACTAGCGGGGGGAAGCACAGATACGCAGTATTTT.

The chain links TRBV13 to TRBJ2-6; TRBD2 aligns across 10 bases. The CDR3 totals 20 residues. CDR1 and CDR2 from the germline V gene are PRHDT and FYEKMQ (reference sequence). Trimming took 2 bases from V and 3 from J; bases not matched to a gene: 13. CDR3 sequence: CASSLLVASGRRDGANVLTF. The CDR3 nucleotides read TGTGCCAGCAGCTTACTCGTGGCTAGCGGGAGAAGGGATGGGGCCAACGTCCTGACTTTC.

The chain joins TRBV7-8 to TRBJ2-1, with D uncertain. CDR3 length equals 15 residues. CDR1 SGHVS and CDR2 FQNEAQ come from the germline V gene. V was clipped by 1 base and J by 4 bases, with 11 bases between them. CDR3 coding DNA: TGTGCCAGCAGCTTAGTTTCTGCGGCTTACAATGAGCAGTTCTTC. It is translated as CASSLVSAAYNEQFF. Supplemented by reference TRBV7-8 and TRBJ2-1, the full variable domain reads GAGVSQSPRYKVAKRGQDVALRCDPISGHVSLFWYQQALGQGPEFLTYFQNEAQLDKSGLPSDRFFAERPEGSVSTLKIQRTQQEDSAVYLCASSLVSAAYNEQFFGPGTRLTVL.

In its sample, this clone was seen a few times. This sample also contains other DNA sequences that code for the same CDR3. The V call is TRBV19, the J call TRBJ1-1; D call uncertain. V lost 3 bases and J 0 bases, leaving 5 bases between the germline ends. Germline CDR1 reads LNHDA; CDR2 reads SQIVND (reference sequence). The CDR3 loop spans 13 amino acids. The CDR3 here is CASSISLNTEAFF. Here the CDR3 DNA reads TGTGCCAGTAGTATTTCGTTGAACACTGAAGCTTTCTTT.

The CDR3 sequence: CASSSGQTPYGYTF. The CDR3 DNA reads TGCGCCAGCAGTTCCGGACAGACGCCCTATGGCTACACCTTC. The gene calls are TRBV10-2 and TRBJ1-2, with D perhaps TRBD1 (6 bases). The V gene's germline CDR1 is WSHSY and CDR2 SAAADI. CDR3 length equals 14 residues. V dropped 5 bases and J dropped 4 bases, with 14 bases sitting between them.

Details on this clone: Other DNA sequences of this sample code for an identical CDR3. The rearrangement links TRBV19 to TRBJ2-3; D gene uncertain. Germline assignment: CDR1 LNHDA and CDR2 SQIVND (reference sequence). Deletions cut 5 bases from V and 0 bases from J, with 6 bases between. The CDR3 totals 13 residues. The CDR3 nucleotides read TGTGCCAGTAGTCTAACTAGCACAGATACGCAGTATTTT. It yields the protein CASSLTSTDTQYF.